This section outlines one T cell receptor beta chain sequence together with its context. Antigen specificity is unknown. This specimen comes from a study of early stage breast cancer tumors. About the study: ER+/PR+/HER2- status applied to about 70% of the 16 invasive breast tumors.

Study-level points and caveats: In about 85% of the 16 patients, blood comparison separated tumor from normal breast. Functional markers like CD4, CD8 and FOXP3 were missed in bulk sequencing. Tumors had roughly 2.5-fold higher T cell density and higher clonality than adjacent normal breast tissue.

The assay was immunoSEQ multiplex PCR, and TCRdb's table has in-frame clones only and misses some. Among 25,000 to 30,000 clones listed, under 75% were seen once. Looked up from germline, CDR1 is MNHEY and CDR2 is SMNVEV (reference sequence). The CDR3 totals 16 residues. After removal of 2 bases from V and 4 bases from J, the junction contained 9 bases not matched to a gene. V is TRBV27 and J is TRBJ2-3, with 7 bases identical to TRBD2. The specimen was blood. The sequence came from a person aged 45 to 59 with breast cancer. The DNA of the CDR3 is TGTGCCAGCAGTTTAGACGGGGGGACTTATTCAGATACGCAGTATTTT. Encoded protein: CASSLDGGTYSDTQYF.